This TCR beta chain is from a study of Ad26.COV2.S vaccination and SARS-CoV-2 variants. Turning to the study itself: Once, or twice with 56 days between doses, Ad26.COV2.S was given intramuscularly. Study-wide points: Those who received vaccine or placebo ended up with similar non-spike TCR breadth.

Documented treatment: around 19 received Ad26.COV2.S at low or high dose, single or two shots; about 5 received placebo; per-sample allocation not given. Vaccine and placebo recipients were sampled on day 63 after the first injection. In Boston, an adult donor aged 18-55 years took part. V lost 1 base and J lost 6; bases outside the gene matches: 5. The germline gives CDR1 LGHNA, CDR2 YSLEER. The CDR3 is 16 residues long. Clones were sequenced by immunoSEQ multiplex PCR, and TCRdb holds only the in-frame ones, with some missing. The sample lists some 410,000 clones, 92% occurring once. In the case of this clone: The antigen remains undetermined.

V usage is TRBV4-3 and J usage is TRBJ2-1; 11 bases are shared with TRBD2. Here the sequenced sample was peripheral blood, taken in a trial of Ad26.COV2.S vaccine versus placebo. The receptor's source is a person aged 18 to 59 who received the Ad26.COV2.S COVID-19 vaccine or a placebo. CDR3 DNA: TGCGCCAGCAGCCAAGGTCTAGCGGGGGGTTTCAATGAGCAGTTCTTC. Amino acids: CASSQGLAGGFNEQFF.